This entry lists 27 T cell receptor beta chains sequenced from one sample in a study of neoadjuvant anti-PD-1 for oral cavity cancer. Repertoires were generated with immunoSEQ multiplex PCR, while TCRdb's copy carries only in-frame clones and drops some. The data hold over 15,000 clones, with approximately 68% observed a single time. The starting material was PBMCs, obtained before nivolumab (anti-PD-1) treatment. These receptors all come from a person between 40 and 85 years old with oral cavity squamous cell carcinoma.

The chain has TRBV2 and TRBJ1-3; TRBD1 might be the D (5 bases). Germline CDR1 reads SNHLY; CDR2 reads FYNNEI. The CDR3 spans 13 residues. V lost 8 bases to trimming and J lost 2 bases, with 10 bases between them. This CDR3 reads CASGGEAGNTIYF. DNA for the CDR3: TGTGCCAGCGGGGGAGAAGCTGGAAACACCATATATTTT.

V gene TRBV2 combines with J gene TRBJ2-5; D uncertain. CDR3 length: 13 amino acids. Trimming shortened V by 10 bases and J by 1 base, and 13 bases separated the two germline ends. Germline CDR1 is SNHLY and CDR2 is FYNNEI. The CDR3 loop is CATAPEVQETQYF. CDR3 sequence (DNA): TGTGCCACCGCACCCGAGGTCCAAGAGACCCAGTACTTC.

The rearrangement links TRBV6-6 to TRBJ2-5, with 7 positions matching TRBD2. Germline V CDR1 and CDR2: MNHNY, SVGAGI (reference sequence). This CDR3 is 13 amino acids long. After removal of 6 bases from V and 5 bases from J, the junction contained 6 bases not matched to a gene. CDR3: CASRGGMEETQYF. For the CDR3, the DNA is TGTGCCAGCAGGGGGGGGATGGAGGAGACCCAGTACTTC.

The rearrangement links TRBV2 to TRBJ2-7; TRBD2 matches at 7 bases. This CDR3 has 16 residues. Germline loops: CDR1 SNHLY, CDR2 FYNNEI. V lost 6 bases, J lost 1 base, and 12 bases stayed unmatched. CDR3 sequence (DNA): TGTGCCAGCAGGGGGGGGTTCAGCGGGTCGTCCTACGAGCAGTACTTC. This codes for CASRGGFSGSSYEQYF.

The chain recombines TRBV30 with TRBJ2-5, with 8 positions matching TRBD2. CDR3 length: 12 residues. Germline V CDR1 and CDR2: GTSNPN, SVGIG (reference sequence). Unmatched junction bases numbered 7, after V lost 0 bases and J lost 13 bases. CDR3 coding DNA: TGTGCCTGGAGTGTACCGGGGGGGGCCAGGTACTTC. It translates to CAWSVPGGARYF.

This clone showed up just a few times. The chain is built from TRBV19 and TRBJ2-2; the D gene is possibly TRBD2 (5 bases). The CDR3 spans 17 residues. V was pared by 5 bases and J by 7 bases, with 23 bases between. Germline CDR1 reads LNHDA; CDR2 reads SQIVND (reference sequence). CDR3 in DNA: TGTGCCAGTAGTTGGGCTACCCCGGACTTTGGGGACGGGGAGCTGTTTTTT. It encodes CASSWATPDFGDGELFF.

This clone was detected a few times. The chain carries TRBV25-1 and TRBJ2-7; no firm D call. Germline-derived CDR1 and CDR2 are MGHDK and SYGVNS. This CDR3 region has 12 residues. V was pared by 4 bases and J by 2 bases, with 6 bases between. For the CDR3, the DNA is TGTGCCAGCAGTGCCGCGCCCTACGAGCAGTACTTC. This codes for CASSAAPYEQYF.

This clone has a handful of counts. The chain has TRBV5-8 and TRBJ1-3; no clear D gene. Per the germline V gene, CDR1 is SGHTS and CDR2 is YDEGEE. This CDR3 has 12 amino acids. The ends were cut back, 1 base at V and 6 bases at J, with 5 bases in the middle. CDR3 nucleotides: TGTGCCAGCAGCTTGTTTAAAAACACCATATATTTT. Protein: CASSLFKNTIYF. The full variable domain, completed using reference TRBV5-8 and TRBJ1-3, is EAGVTQSPTHLIKTRGQQATLRCSPISGHTSVYWYQQALGLGLQFLLWYDEGEERNRGNFPPRFSGRQFPNYSSELNVNALELEDSALYLCASSLFKNTIYFGEGSWLTVV.

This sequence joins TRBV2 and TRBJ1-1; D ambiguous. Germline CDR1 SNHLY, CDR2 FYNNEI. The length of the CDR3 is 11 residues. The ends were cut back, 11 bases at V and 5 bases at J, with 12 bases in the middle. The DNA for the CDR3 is TGTGCCGGGCATGGAGAAACTGAAGCTTTCTTT. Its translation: CAGHGETEAFF.

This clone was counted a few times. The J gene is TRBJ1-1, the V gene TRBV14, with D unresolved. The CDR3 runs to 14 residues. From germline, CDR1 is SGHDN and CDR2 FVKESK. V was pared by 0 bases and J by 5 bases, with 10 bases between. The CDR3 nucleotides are TGTGCCAGCAGCCAAGACCAGCCGGGGACTGAAGCTTTCTTT. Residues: CASSQDQPGTEAFF. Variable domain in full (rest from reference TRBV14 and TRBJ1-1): EAGVTQFPSHSVIEKGQTVTLRCDPISGHDNLYWYRRVMGKEIKFLLHFVKESKQDESGMPNNRFLAERTGGTYSTLKVQPAELEDSGVYFCASSQDQPGTEAFFGQGTRLTVV.

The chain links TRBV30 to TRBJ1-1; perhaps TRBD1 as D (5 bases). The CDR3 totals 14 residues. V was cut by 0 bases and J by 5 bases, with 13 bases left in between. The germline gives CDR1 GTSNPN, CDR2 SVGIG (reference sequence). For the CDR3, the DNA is TGTGCCTGGAGTGTGGTAAGGGGAGGGACTGAAGCTTTCTTT. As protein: CAWSVVRGGTEAFF.

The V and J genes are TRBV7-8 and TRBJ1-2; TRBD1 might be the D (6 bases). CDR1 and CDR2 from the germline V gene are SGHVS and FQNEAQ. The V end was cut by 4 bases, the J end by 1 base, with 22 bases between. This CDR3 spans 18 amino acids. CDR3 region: CASSSRAQGEGLNYGYTF. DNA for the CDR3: TGTGCCAGCAGCTCCAGGGCACAGGGCGAGGGGCTTAACTATGGCTACACCTTC.

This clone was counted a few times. This chain's CDR3 is CASSQETHGTGLGNQPQHF. The DNA of the CDR3 is TGTGCCAGCAGCCAAGAAACACACGGGACAGGGCTCGGCAATCAGCCCCAGCATTTT. The J gene is TRBJ1-5, the V gene TRBV4-2; 9 nucleotides match TRBD1. CDR3 length equals 19 residues. The junction had 11 bases not matched to a gene; V was cut back by 0 bases and J by 2 bases. The germline V gene has CDR1 LGHNA and CDR2 YNFKEQ.

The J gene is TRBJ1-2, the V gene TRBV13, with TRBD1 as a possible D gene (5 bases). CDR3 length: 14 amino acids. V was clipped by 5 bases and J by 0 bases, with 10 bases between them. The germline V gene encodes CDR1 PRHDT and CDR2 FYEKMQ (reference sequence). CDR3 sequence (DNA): TGTGCCAGCAGCCGGGCGGGGCCTAACTATGGCTACACCTTC. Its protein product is CASSRAGPNYGYTF. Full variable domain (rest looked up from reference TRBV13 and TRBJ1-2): AAGVIQSPRHLIKEKRETATLKCYPIPRHDTVYWYQQGPGQDPQFLISFYEKMQSDKGSIPDRFSAQQFSDYHSELNMSSLELGDSALYFCASSRAGPNYGYTFGSGTRLTVV.

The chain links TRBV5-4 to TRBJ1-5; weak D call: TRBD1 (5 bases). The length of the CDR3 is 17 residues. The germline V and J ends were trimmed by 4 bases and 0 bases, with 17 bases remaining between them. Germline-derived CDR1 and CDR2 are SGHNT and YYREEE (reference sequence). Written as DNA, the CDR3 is TGTGCCAGCAGCCGGGGGGGTCCAGGCAATAGCAATCAGCCCCAGCATTTT. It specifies CASSRGGPGNSNQPQHF.

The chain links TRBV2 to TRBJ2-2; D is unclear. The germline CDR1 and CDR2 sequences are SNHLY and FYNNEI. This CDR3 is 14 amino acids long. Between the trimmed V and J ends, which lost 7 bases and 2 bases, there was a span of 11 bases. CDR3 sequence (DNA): TGTGCCAGCACTCGGGCCCCCAACACCGGGGAGCTGTTTTTT. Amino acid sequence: CASTRAPNTGELFF.

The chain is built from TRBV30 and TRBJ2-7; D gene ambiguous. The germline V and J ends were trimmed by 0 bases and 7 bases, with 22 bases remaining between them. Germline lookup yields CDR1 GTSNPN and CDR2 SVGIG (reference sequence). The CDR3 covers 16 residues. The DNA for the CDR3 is TGTGCCTGGAGTGTACCGTCGGTGGATACGAAAGGGGAGCAGTACTTC. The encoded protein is CAWSVPSVDTKGEQYF.

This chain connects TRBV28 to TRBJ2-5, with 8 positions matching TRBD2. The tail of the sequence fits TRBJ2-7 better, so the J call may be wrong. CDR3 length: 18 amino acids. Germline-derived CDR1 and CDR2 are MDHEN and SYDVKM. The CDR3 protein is CASSWVAGGLPENYEQYF. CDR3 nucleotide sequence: TGTGCCAGCAGTTGGGTGGCGGGAGGCCTGCCCGAGAACTACGAGCAGTACTTC.

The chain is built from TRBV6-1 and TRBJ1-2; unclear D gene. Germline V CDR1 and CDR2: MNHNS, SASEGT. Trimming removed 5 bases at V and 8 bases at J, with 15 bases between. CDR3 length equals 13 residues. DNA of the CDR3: TGTGCCAGCAGTTCCTCGGGTTACCAAGGCTACACCTTC. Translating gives CASSSSGYQGYTF.

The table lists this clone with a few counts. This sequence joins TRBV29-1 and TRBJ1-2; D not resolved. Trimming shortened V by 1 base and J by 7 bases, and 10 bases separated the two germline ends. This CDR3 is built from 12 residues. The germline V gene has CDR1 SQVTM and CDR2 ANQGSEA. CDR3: CSVEVPPGGYTF. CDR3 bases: TGCAGCGTTGAAGTCCCTCCGGGTGGCTACACCTTC. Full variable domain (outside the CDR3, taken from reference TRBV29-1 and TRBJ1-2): SAVISQKPSRDICQRGTSLTIQCQVDSQVTMMFWYRQQPGQSLTLIATANQGSEATYESGFVIDKFPISRPNLTFSTLTVSNMSPEDSSIYLCSVEVPPGGYTFGSGTRLTVV.

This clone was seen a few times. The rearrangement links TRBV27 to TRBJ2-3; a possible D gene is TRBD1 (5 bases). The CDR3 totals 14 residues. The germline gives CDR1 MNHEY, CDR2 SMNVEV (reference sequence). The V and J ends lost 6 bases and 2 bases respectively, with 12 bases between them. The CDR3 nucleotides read TGTGCCAGCAGCCAGGGCTTTAACACAGATACGCAGTATTTT. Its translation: CASSQGFNTDTQYF.

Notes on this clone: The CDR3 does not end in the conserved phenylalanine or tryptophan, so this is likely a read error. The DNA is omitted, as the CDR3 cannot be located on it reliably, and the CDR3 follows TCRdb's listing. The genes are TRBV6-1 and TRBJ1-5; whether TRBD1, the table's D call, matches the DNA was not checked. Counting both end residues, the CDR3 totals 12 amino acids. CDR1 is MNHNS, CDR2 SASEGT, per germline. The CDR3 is CASSEGPRVGVI.

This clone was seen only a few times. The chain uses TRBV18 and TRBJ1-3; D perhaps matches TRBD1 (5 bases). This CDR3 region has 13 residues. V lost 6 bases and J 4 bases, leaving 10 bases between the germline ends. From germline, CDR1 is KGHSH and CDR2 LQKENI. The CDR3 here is CASSPGPGNTIYF. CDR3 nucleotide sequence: TGTGCCAGCTCTCCGGGGCCCGGAAACACCATATATTTT.

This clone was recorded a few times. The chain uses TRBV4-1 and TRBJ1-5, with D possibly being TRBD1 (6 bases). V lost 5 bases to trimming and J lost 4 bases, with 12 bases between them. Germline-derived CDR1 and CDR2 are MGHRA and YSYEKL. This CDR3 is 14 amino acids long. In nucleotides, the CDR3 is TGCGCCAGCAGCTTTGAACAGGGAAATCAGCCCCAGCATTTT. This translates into CASSFEQGNQPQHF.

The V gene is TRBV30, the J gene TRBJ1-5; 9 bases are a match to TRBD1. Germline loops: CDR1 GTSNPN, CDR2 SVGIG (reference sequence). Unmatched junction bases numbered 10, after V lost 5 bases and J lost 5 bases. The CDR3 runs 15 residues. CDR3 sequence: CAWGPGTGYDQPQHF. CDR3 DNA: TGTGCCTGGGGTCCCGGGACAGGGTACGATCAGCCCCAGCATTTT.

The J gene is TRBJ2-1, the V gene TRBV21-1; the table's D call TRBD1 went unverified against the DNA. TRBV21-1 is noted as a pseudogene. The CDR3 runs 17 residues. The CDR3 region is CASSNSGTGGPHNEQFF. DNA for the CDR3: TGTGCCAGCAGCAACAGTGGGACAGGGGGGCCCCACAATGAGCAGTTCTTC.

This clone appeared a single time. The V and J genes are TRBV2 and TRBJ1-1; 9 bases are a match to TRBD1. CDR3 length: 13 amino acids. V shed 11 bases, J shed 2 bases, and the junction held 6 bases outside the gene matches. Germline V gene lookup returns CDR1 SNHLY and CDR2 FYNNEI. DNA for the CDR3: TGTGCCGGGTCGGGACAGGGAAACACTGAAGCTTTCTTT. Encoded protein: CAGSGQGNTEAFF.